This TCR beta chain was documented in a study of blood T cells in healthy people across ages. Study-level results: Long-lived and aged donors differed, with more naive CD4+ cells and higher diversity in the long-lived.

A note on this clonotype: Antigen: not known.

With a J-beta primer mix and a sample-barcoded 5' primer, a second PCR ran 7 to 11 cycles. TCRdb reprocessed the 5' RACE reads with MiXCR, giving one entry per CDR3 protein. The table records 1.5 million to 1.9 million distinct CDR3 sequences, about 45% of them present only once. This sequence originates from a woman aged 18-35 years in good health. The sequenced material came from blood.

Written as DNA, the CDR3 is TGTGCCAGCAGCAAAGAGTCTAGCGGGGTCGATACGCAGTATTTT. Amino acids: CASSKESSGVDTQYF. The chain carries TRBV7-9 and TRBJ2-3; 9 bases map to TRBD2. CDR3 size: 15 residues. Trimming cost V 5 bases and J 6 bases; bases outside gene matches: 9. The germline V gene has CDR1 SEHNR and CDR2 FQNEAQ (reference sequence).